Listed below are T cell receptor beta chains from one sample, sequenced in a study of human T cells and chemical hapten exposure. TCRdb recomputed calls from the RACE reads with MiXCR, one row per CDR3 protein. The repertoire consists of 99,000 or so distinct CDR3 sequences, with under 40% occurring once and the leading ten covering around 2.8%. Specimen: whole blood, collected in connection with sensitization to the hapten diphenylcyclopropenone (DPC). The receptor set was obtained from a middle-aged man with alopecia areata. Some clones in this sample may be carry-over from other donors' samples. CDR3s include the opening cysteine and the closing phenylalanine or tryptophan. The order of the fields is clone size, J gene, D gene, V gene, CDR3 length, CDR3 DNA, CDR3 protein. The D gene is left open where the match is weak. Rows give clone size only sometimes, using once, few, many, or a class for an expanded clone.

clone_size: .; j_call: TRBJ2-1; d_call: .; v_call: TRBV6-2/TRBV6-3; cdr3_length: 12; cdr3_nt: TGTGCCAGCAGTTACTCGGACGGGGAGCAGTTCTTC; cdr3_aa: CASSYSDGEQFF
clone_size: .; j_call: TRBJ2-7; d_call: .; v_call: TRBV28; cdr3_length: 13; cdr3_nt: TGTGCCAGCAGTCCACCTGTTCTCAACGAGCAGTACTTC; cdr3_aa: CASSPPVLNEQYF
clone_size: .; j_call: TRBJ2-2; d_call: .; v_call: TRBV4-2; cdr3_length: 15; cdr3_nt: TGTGCCAGCAGCCAAGATTCAGTGTCCACCGGGGAGCTGTTTTTT; cdr3_aa: CASSQDSVSTGELFF
clone_size: .; j_call: TRBJ2-6; d_call: .; v_call: TRBV29-1; cdr3_length: 15; cdr3_nt: TGCAGCGTTGGGGCAGGGGACTCTGGGGCCAACGTCCTGACTTTC; cdr3_aa: CSVGAGDSGANVLTF
clone_size: .; j_call: TRBJ1-1; d_call: TRBD1; v_call: TRBV29-1; cdr3_length: 14; cdr3_nt: TGCAGCGTTGGGGGGGGGACAGGGAACACTGAAGCTTTCTTT; cdr3_aa: CSVGGGTGNTEAFF
clone_size: .; j_call: TRBJ2-6; d_call: TRBD2; v_call: TRBV7-2; cdr3_length: 18; cdr3_nt: TGTGCCAGCAGCTTAGATGGACTAGCGGGAACAGGGGCCAACGTCCTGACTTTC; cdr3_aa: CASSLDGLAGTGANVLTF
clone_size: few; j_call: TRBJ1-6; d_call: TRBD1; v_call: TRBV20-1; cdr3_length: 14; cdr3_nt: TGCAGTGCTAGGACAGGGGGCTCGGATTCACCCCTCCACTTT; cdr3_aa: CSARTGGSDSPLHF
clone_size: .; j_call: TRBJ2-4; d_call: .; v_call: TRBV20-1; cdr3_length: 11; cdr3_nt: TGCAGTGCTATCAGCGGAAACATTCAGTACTTC; cdr3_aa: CSAISGNIQYF
clone_size: .; j_call: TRBJ2-3; d_call: .; v_call: TRBV3-1; cdr3_length: 15; cdr3_nt: TGTGCCAGCAGCCAAGCAGGGCCCGGATTGGATACGCAGTATTTT; cdr3_aa: CASSQAGPGLDTQYF
clone_size: few; j_call: TRBJ2-5; d_call: TRBD2; v_call: TRBV28; cdr3_length: 16; cdr3_nt: TGTGCCAGCAGCCTGGGGACTAGCGGGAGGATAGAGACCCAGTACTTC; cdr3_aa: CASSLGTSGRIETQYF
clone_size: few; j_call: TRBJ2-1; d_call: .; v_call: TRBV3-1; cdr3_length: 16; cdr3_nt: TGTGCCAGCAGCCAAGGGTTAAGCGGGTCCTACAATGAGCAGTTCTTC; cdr3_aa: CASSQGLSGSYNEQFF